Below, 27 T cell receptor beta chains from the same sample are listed, as sequenced in a study of Ad26.COV2.S vaccination and SARS-CoV-2 variants. TCRdb's table, derived via immunoSEQ multiplex PCR, lists solely in-frame clones and lacks some. The sample lists about 400,000 clones, about nine tenths occurring once. Treatment denoted: some 19 received Ad26.COV2.S at low or high dose, single or two shots; about five received placebo; per-sample allocation not given. Specimen acquisition occurred on day 63 following the initial vaccine or placebo injection. Sequences were derived from peripheral blood, sampled in a trial of Ad26.COV2.S vaccine versus placebo. All receptors come from a person between 18 and 60 years old who received the Ad26.COV2.S COVID-19 vaccine or a placebo.

The chain couples TRBV4-1 to TRBJ2-1, with 7 bases lining up with TRBD1. This CDR3 spans 15 amino acids. Per germline, CDR1 MGHRA and CDR2 YSYEKL. Trimming removed 0 bases from V and 8 bases from J; junction bases left unmatched: 7. The CDR3 DNA is TGCGCCAGCAGCCAAGACCGAACAGGGGCGGATGAGCAGTTCTTC. Translated: CASSQDRTGADEQFF.

The chain couples TRBV4-1 to TRBJ2-5, with 7 bases aligning to TRBD2. V was pared by 0 bases and J by 4 bases, with 5 bases of the junction left unmatched. CDR3 size: 15 residues. Germline V CDR1 and CDR2: MGHRA, YSYEKL. CDR3 protein: CASSQDWAGAETQYF. The CDR3 coding sequence is TGCGCCAGCAGCCAAGATTGGGCGGGAGCAGAGACCCAGTACTTC.

V gene TRBV5-6 combines with J gene TRBJ2-7; 8 bases are a match to TRBD1. In germline, CDR1 is SGHDT, CDR2 YYEEEE. There are 11 residues in the CDR3. V lost 2 bases to trimming and J lost 12 bases; unmatched junction nucleotides: 4. CDR3 residues: CASSFQGAWYF. DNA for the CDR3: TGTGCCAGCAGCTTCCAGGGGGCTTGGTACTTC.

The chain recombines TRBV18 with TRBJ2-5; TRBD2 agrees at 7 bases. V lost 3 bases to trimming and J lost 5 bases; unmatched junction nucleotides: 6. The germline CDR1 and CDR2 sequences are KGHSH and LQKENI. The CDR3 is 14 residues long. The CDR3 coding sequence is TGTGCCAGCTCACCCGGACGGGGAGGGGAGACCCAGTACTTC. Its translation is CASSPGRGGETQYF. Full variable domain (remainder filled in from reference TRBV18 and TRBJ2-5): NAGVMQNPRHLVRRRGQEARLRCSPMKGHSHVYWYRQLPEEGLKFMVYLQKENIIDESGMPKERFSAEFPKEGPSILRIQQVVRGDSAAYFCASSPGRGGETQYFGPGTRLLVL.

V gene TRBV24-1 combines with J gene TRBJ2-2, with TRBD2 matching 12 bases. In germline, CDR1 is KGHDR, CDR2 SFDVKD. V lost 8 bases to trimming and J lost 1 base; unmatched junction nucleotides: 7. The CDR3 covers 17 residues. CDR3 nucleotide sequence: TGTGCCACCATGGCTAGCGGGAGGGCACGGAACACCGGGGAGCTGTTTTTT. Its translation: CATMASGRARNTGELFF.

This CDR3 reads CASSQGGLAGEKLDEQFF. In nucleotides, the CDR3 is TGCGCCAGCAGCCAAGGAGGGCTAGCGGGAGAAAAGTTGGATGAGCAGTTCTTC. The J gene is TRBJ2-1, the V gene TRBV4-1; 10 positions agree with TRBD2. The CDR3 is 18 residues long. The V gene's germline CDR1 is MGHRA and CDR2 YSYEKL. After removal of 1 base from V and 8 bases from J, the junction contained 14 bases not matched to a gene.

The rearrangement joins TRBV29-1 to TRBJ1-2; D gene unclear. The CDR3 contains 14 residues. Germline loops: CDR1 SQVTM, CDR2 ANQGSEA. The ends were cut back, 0 bases at V and 4 bases at J, with 12 bases in the middle. This CDR3 is CSVEDPTVFYGYTF. CDR3 nucleotide sequence: TGCAGCGTTGAAGACCCGACCGTTTTCTATGGCTACACCTTC.

The chain couples TRBV30 to TRBJ1-6, with 7 bases lining up with TRBD1. Trimming cost V 3 bases and J 6 bases; bases outside gene matches: 8. Germline CDR1 is GTSNPN and CDR2 is SVGIG (reference sequence). This CDR3 contains 15 residues. As DNA, the CDR3 is TGTGCCTGGAGGGGCAGGGGGTTCGTTAATTCACCCCTCCACTTT. Its protein product is CAWRGRGFVNSPLHF.

The rearrangement joins TRBV9 to TRBJ1-3; D perhaps matches TRBD1 (6 bases). This CDR3 contains 14 residues. V shed 6 bases and J shed 9 bases, with 19 bases lying between them. Per the germline V gene, CDR1 is SGDLS and CDR2 is YYNGEE. The CDR3 bases are TGTGCCAGCAACCGAGGGACAACTGGGAGCACCATATATTTT. Protein product: CASNRGTTGSTIYF.

The chain recombines TRBV4-1 with TRBJ2-7; a weak D match, TRBD2 (6 bases). The CDR3 is 15 amino acids. The V and J ends lost 1 base and 5 bases respectively, with 15 bases between them. The germline V gene encodes CDR1 MGHRA and CDR2 YSYEKL. The CDR3 sequence: CASSQVLRGANEQYF. The CDR3 DNA is TGCGCCAGCAGCCAAGTCTTGCGGGGCGCCAACGAGCAGTACTTC.

The rearrangement links TRBV7-9 to TRBJ2-1; TRBD1 is a possible D gene (6 bases). CDR1 is SEHNR, CDR2 FQNEAQ, per germline (reference sequence). Trimming took off 0 bases at V and 2 bases at J, with 14 bases between the two ends. The CDR3 is made up of 17 amino acids. CDR3 region: CASSLARGSGTYNEQFF. CDR3 nucleotide sequence: TGTGCCAGCAGCTTAGCCAGGGGCTCGGGAACCTACAATGAGCAGTTCTTC.

The chain couples TRBV27 to TRBJ1-2; 8 bases align to TRBD1. The germline gives CDR1 MNHEY, CDR2 SMNVEV (reference sequence). The CDR3 contains 18 residues. Trimming removed 8 bases from V and 3 bases from J; junction bases left unmatched: 20. Written as DNA, the CDR3 is TGTGCCAGCTCGAATGGAGGTCACGGACAGGGAGGGGACTATGGCTACACCTTC. This gives the protein CASSNGGHGQGGDYGYTF.

In this sample, this clone turned up a few times. V is TRBV19 and J is TRBJ1-1; D not certain. V lost 4 bases, J lost 4 bases, and 7 bases lay in between. CDR3 size: 12 residues. Germline V CDR1 and CDR2: LNHDA, SQIVND (reference sequence). The CDR3 bases are TGTGCCAGTAGTAACGCCGGCACTGAAGCTTTCTTT. Translating gives CASSNAGTEAFF.

The count of this clone is one. The chain links TRBV9 to TRBJ2-2; 8 bases are shared with TRBD2. CDR3 length equals 15 residues. J lost 3 bases, V lost 5 bases, and 6 bases had no gene match. Germline V gives CDR1 SGDLS, CDR2 YYNGEE. CDR3 region: CASSYSGTYTGELFF. As DNA, the CDR3 is TGTGCCAGCAGTTATAGCGGGACATACACCGGGGAGCTGTTTTTT.

This chain uses TRBV6-5 with TRBJ1-4; D not certain. Looked up from germline, CDR1 is MNHEY and CDR2 is SVGAGI. V was cut by 4 bases and J by 4 bases, with 7 bases left in between. The CDR3 contains 13 residues. The CDR3 spells CASSWRSNEKLFF. The CDR3 DNA is TGTGCCAGCAGTTGGAGGAGTAATGAAAAACTGTTTTTT.

The rearrangement joins TRBV10-1 to TRBJ2-7, with D possibly TRBD2 on 5 matching bases. Trimming took 6 bases from V and 2 from J, leaving 14 bases between them. The CDR3 has 14 residues. The germline V gene has CDR1 WNHNN and CDR2 SYGVQD (reference sequence). The CDR3 reads CASSPPGKPYEQYF. The CDR3 DNA sequence: TGCGCCAGCAGCCCGCCGGGGAAACCCTACGAGCAGTACTTC.

This clone was observed a few times. V and J are TRBV28 and TRBJ1-4; weak D call: TRBD1 (6 bases). CDR1 and CDR2 from the germline V gene are MDHEN and SYDVKM. The V and J ends lost 4 bases and 8 bases respectively, with 14 bases between them. The CDR3 covers 14 residues. The CDR3, as DNA: TGTGCCAGCAGTTCTCCAGGGGTAGGAGAAAAACTGTTTTTT. Its translation: CASSSPGVGEKLFF.

This rearrangement joins TRBV9 to TRBJ2-7; no definite D call. This CDR3 region has 14 residues. Per germline, CDR1 SGDLS and CDR2 YYNGEE. Trimming pared 0 bases from V and 2 bases from J, leaving 9 bases between. The CDR3 DNA sequence: TGTGCCAGCAGCGTAGGGAGCGCCACCTACGAGCAGTACTTC. This encodes CASSVGSATYEQYF.

About this clone itself: One end of the junction varies from germline; a read error may be responsible. The genes are TRBV6-4 and TRBJ1-6; D is unclear. Germline CDR1 is MRHNA and CDR2 is SNTAGT. This CDR3 is 16 amino acids long. DNA of the CDR3: TGTGCCAGCAGGGCGACTCCGTTCTCCGATAATTCACCCCTCCACTTT. As protein: CASRATPFSDNSPLHF.

This sequence joins TRBV2 and TRBJ2-1; D gene unclear. This CDR3 comprises 12 residues. Germline V CDR1 and CDR2: SNHLY, FYNNEI. Trimming stripped 1 base from V and 12 bases from J, with 10 bases between. CDR3 protein: CASSEGPTSQFF. The CDR3 nucleotides are TGTGCCAGCAGTGAAGGGCCGACCTCGCAGTTCTTC.

This sequence joins TRBV10-2 and TRBJ2-1, with D tentatively TRBD1 (5 bases). The V gene's germline CDR1 is WSHSY and CDR2 SAAADI. V was clipped by 3 bases and J by 15 bases, with 15 bases between them. The CDR3 has 12 amino acids. Here the CDR3 reads CASSEGNGHPFF. Written as DNA, the CDR3 is TGCGCCAGCAGTGAAGGGAATGGACACCCGTTCTTC.

This clone appeared once. Within the sample, other DNA sequences also encode this same CDR3. This chain connects TRBV28 to TRBJ1-2, with D perhaps TRBD1 (5 bases). Trimming took off 5 bases at V and 8 bases at J, with 6 bases between the two ends. Germline V CDR1 and CDR2: MDHEN, SYDVKM. The CDR3 contains 10 residues. In DNA, the CDR3 is TGTGCCAGCAGTGGGGGGGGCTACACCTTC. It codes for CASSGGGYTF.

This chain uses TRBV20-1 with TRBJ2-5; 8 bases are a match to TRBD2. Trimming removed 3 bases from V and 1 base from J; junction bases left unmatched: 13. This CDR3 is 17 amino acids long. The germline V gene has CDR1 DFQATT and CDR2 SNEGSKA (reference sequence). CDR3 coding DNA: TGCAGTGCTAGTGGGGGGGGTCTAGCGGGCCTCCAAGAGACCCAGTACTTC. Translating it yields CSASGGGLAGLQETQYF.

This clone was detected only a few times. This chain links TRBV28 with TRBJ1-2, with 9 bases matching TRBD1. Germline loops: CDR1 MDHEN, CDR2 SYDVKM. Trimming took 5 bases from V and 7 from J; bases not matched to a gene: 2. The CDR3 totals 12 residues. The CDR3 here is CASSTGGGGYTF. CDR3 DNA sequence: TGTGCCAGCAGTACAGGGGGCGGTGGCTACACCTTC.

J is TRBJ2-6 and V is TRBV5-1; 7 positions agree with TRBD1. This CDR3 has 16 residues. Germline V gene lookup returns CDR1 SGHRS and CDR2 YFSETQ. J gave up 4 bases and V 3 bases, and 7 bases lay outside the gene matches. The CDR3 is CASSWEGGTGANVLTF. CDR3 bases: TGCGCCAGCAGCTGGGAAGGGGGCACAGGGGCCAACGTCCTGACTTTC.

The rearrangement joins TRBV9 to TRBJ2-1; no firm D call. The germline CDR1 and CDR2 sequences are SGDLS and YYNGEE. This CDR3 region has 14 residues. Trimming took 7 bases from V and 5 from J, leaving 16 bases between them. The CDR3 DNA reads TGTGCCAGCGATAATCCGACACGTGACAATGAGCAGTTCTTC. It encodes CASDNPTRDNEQFF. The whole variable domain, filled in from reference TRBV9 and TRBJ2-1, reads DSGVTQTPKHLITATGQRVTLRCSPRSGDLSVYWYQQSLDQGLQFLIQYYNGEERAKGNILERFSAQQFPDLHSELNLSSLELGDSALYFCASDNPTRDNEQFFGPGTRLTVL.

This rearrangement joins TRBV10-3 to TRBJ2-7; TRBD1 matches at 7 bases. The ends lost 6 bases at V and 2 bases at J; junction bases unmatched: 1. Germline V gene lookup returns CDR1 ENHRY and CDR2 SYGVKD. The CDR3 sequence is 12 residues long. The CDR3 DNA reads as TGTGCCATCAGGGGGACAGCCTACGAGCAGTACTTC. As protein: CAIRGTAYEQYF.